Below, 23 T cell receptor beta chains from the same sample are listed, as sequenced in a study of shared clonotypes between healthy human individuals. The table came from immunoSEQ multiplex PCR; TCRdb's copy has only in-frame clones and leaves some out. The sample carries about 2.4 million clones, 93% recorded once. Sequencing was performed on naive CD4+ T cells from PBMCs. Documented subset: CD45RA+ positively selected. Receptor source: a man between 18 and 35 years old in good health. Some clones in this sample may be carry-over from other donors' samples.

The chain combines TRBV5-1 with TRBJ2-1; TRBD1 matches 11 bases. This CDR3 is 16 amino acids long. Losses at the gene ends were 1 base for V and 7 bases for J; bases not matched to a gene: 7. Germline V gene lookup returns CDR1 SGHRS and CDR2 YFSETQ. The CDR3 coding sequence is TGCGCCAGCAGCTTGTTTCGGACAGGGGGCGGGAATGAGCAGTTCTTC. It translates to CASSLFRTGGGNEQFF.

The chain links TRBV27 to TRBJ2-5; 7 nucleotides align to TRBD1. Germline V gene lookup returns CDR1 MNHEY and CDR2 SMNVEV (reference sequence). CDR3 length: 16 residues. V lost 2 bases, J lost 9 bases, and 15 bases stayed unmatched. The CDR3 region is CASSLKTGLPGGAQYF. The CDR3 nucleotides are TGTGCCAGCAGTTTAAAGACAGGGCTACCAGGTGGTGCCCAGTACTTC.

The chain couples TRBV7-2 to TRBJ2-7; a weak D match, TRBD1 (6 bases). The CDR3 has 15 residues. V dropped 3 bases and J dropped 0 bases, with 12 bases sitting between them. CDR1 is SGHTA, CDR2 FQGNSA, per germline. CDR3 coding DNA: TGTGCCAGCAGCTTGACAGGCCTCAGCTCCTACGAGCAGTACTTC. This sequence encodes CASSLTGLSSYEQYF.

The CDR3 loop reads CASSPGTSASTDTQYF. The CDR3 DNA reads as TGTGCCAGCAGCCCCGGGACTAGCGCTAGCACAGATACGCAGTATTTT. The rearrangement joins TRBV11-2 to TRBJ2-3; 10 nucleotides align to TRBD2. V was clipped by 5 bases and J by 0 bases; unmatched bases: 5. Germline V gene lookup returns CDR1 SGHAT and CDR2 FQNNGV. This CDR3 has 16 amino acids.

This rearrangement joins TRBV30 to TRBJ2-5; D is undetermined. Trimming removed 4 bases from V and 2 bases from J, with 11 bases in between. This CDR3 is 13 amino acids long. Germline V CDR1 and CDR2: GTSNPN, SVGIG (reference sequence). DNA of the CDR3: TGTGCCTGGAAGGTGGCAGGACAAGAGACCCAGTACTTC. This translates into CAWKVAGQETQYF. The full variable domain, its missing parts supplied by reference TRBV30 and TRBJ2-5, is SQTIHQWPATLVQPVGSPLSLECTVEGTSNPNLYWYRQAAGRGLQLLFYSVGIGQISSEVPQNLSASRPQDRQFILSSKKLLLSDSGFYLCAWKVAGQETQYFGPGTRLLVL.

The chain has TRBV15 and TRBJ1-4; D not certain. Germline-derived CDR1 and CDR2 are LNHNV and YYDKDF (reference sequence). The V end lost 2 bases, the J end lost 0 bases, and 10 bases lay between the germline ends. This CDR3 spans 16 amino acids. CDR3 nucleotide sequence: TGTGCCACCAGCAGATCCATCAGTGCAACTAATGAAAAACTGTTTTTT. The encoded protein is CATSRSISATNEKLFF. The complete variable domain, with remaining parts taken from reference TRBV15 and TRBJ1-4, reads DAMVIQNPRYQVTQFGKPVTLSCSQTLNHNVMYWYQQKSSQAPKLLFHYYDKDFNNEADTPDNFQSRRPNTSFCFLDIRSPGLGDTAMYLCATSRSISATNEKLFFGSGTQLSVL.

The rearrangement uses TRBV5-1 and TRBJ2-7, with 9 positions matching TRBD1. The CDR3 has 14 residues. Germline V gene sequence: CDR1 SGHRS, CDR2 YFSETQ. V dropped 3 bases and J dropped 5; count of bases not matched to a gene: 6. The CDR3 coding sequence is TGCGCCAGCAGCTCCCGGGACAGGGAAGACGAGCAGTACTTC. This encodes CASSSRDREDEQYF.

The rearrangement links TRBV6-1 to TRBJ1-1, with TRBD1 as a possible D gene (5 bases). The ends were cut back, 1 base at V and 0 bases at J, with 9 bases in the middle. Germline loops: CDR1 MNHNS, CDR2 SASEGT. The CDR3 contains 15 residues. This CDR3 reads CASSEEGQLNTEAFF. In nucleotides, the CDR3 is TGTGCCAGCAGTGAAGAGGGGCAGCTGAACACTGAAGCTTTCTTT.

The V call is TRBV18, the J call TRBJ2-3; either TRBD1 or TRBD2 may fit D (5 bases each). V lost 4 bases and J 6 bases, leaving 11 bases between the germline ends. Germline V gene sequence: CDR1 KGHSH, CDR2 LQKENI. The CDR3 spans 13 residues. DNA for the CDR3: TGTGCCAGCTCACTGAGGGACGCGGATACGCAGTATTTT. Its translation is CASSLRDADTQYF.

Remarks on this clone: Other DNA sequences in the sample encode the same CDR3. This chain uses TRBV5-1 with TRBJ1-3; D uncertain. The CDR3 is 15 amino acids. Germline V gene lookup returns CDR1 SGHRS and CDR2 YFSETQ. V was cut by 0 bases and J by 0 bases, with 7 bases left in between. In nucleotides, the CDR3 is TGCGCCAGCAGCTTGGCCGGCAACTCTGGAAACACCATATATTTT. It specifies CASSLAGNSGNTIYF. The full variable domain, its missing parts supplied by reference TRBV5-1 and TRBJ1-3, is KAGVTQTPRYLIKTRGQQVTLSCSPISGHRSVSWYQQTPGQGLQFLFEYFSETQRNKGNFPGRFSGRQFSNSRSEMNVSTLELGDSALYLCASSLAGNSGNTIYFGEGSWLTVV.

The chain links TRBV30 to TRBJ2-1; no clear D gene. Germline CDR1 and CDR2: GTSNPN and SVGIG (reference sequence). The CDR3 sequence is 14 residues long. The V end lost 1 base, the J end lost 7 bases, and 14 bases lay between the germline ends. The DNA of the CDR3 is TGTGCCTGGAGTGCTCATTTTCAAGGGAATGAGCAGTTCTTC. As protein: CAWSAHFQGNEQFF. Supplemented by reference TRBV30 and TRBJ2-1, the full variable domain reads SQTIHQWPATLVQPVGSPLSLECTVEGTSNPNLYWYRQAAGRGLQLLFYSVGIGQISSEVPQNLSASRPQDRQFILSSKKLLLSDSGFYLCAWSAHFQGNEQFFGPGTRLTVL.

A note on this clone: At the DNA level, this CDR3 is encoded by other sequences in the same sample as well. V usage is TRBV25-1 and J usage is TRBJ2-1, with D possibly called TRBD1 or TRBD2 (6 bases each). Trimming cost V 1 base and J 4 bases, with 11 bases left between them. The CDR3 runs 15 residues. Germline values: CDR1 MGHDK, CDR2 SYGVNS. The CDR3 protein is CASSEWGASYNEQFF. The CDR3 DNA is TGTGCCAGCAGTGAATGGGGGGCTAGTTACAATGAGCAGTTCTTC.

Turning to this clone: Other DNA sequences in the same sample also yield this CDR3. This chain joins TRBV7-9 and TRBJ2-5; 10 bases line up with TRBD2. V lost 5 bases and J lost 3; bases outside the gene matches: 3. Germline V gene lookup returns CDR1 SEHNR and CDR2 FQNEAQ (reference sequence). CDR3 length equals 14 residues. The DNA of the CDR3 is TGTGCCAGCAGCCCCGGACTAGCGGAAGAGACCCAGTACTTC. This translates into CASSPGLAEETQYF.

The chain recombines TRBV15 with TRBJ2-1, with 7 nucleotides matching TRBD1. The CDR3 spans 16 residues. The V gene end was trimmed by 3 bases and the J gene end by 3 bases; junction bases not matched to a gene: 8. Germline V lookup: CDR1 LNHNV, CDR2 YYDKDF (reference sequence). CDR3 in amino acids: CATSSDTGDFYNEQFF. CDR3 DNA: TGTGCCACCAGCAGCGATACAGGGGATTTCTACAATGAGCAGTTCTTC.

The rearrangement joins TRBV4-1 to TRBJ1-3; possibly TRBD1 for D (5 bases). Trimming pared 1 base from V and 2 bases from J, leaving 6 bases between. Per the germline V gene, CDR1 is MGHRA and CDR2 is YSYEKL. The CDR3 extends over 14 amino acids. The CDR3 loop reads CASSQVGPGNTIYF. CDR3 DNA sequence: TGCGCCAGCAGCCAAGTGGGGCCTGGAAACACCATATATTTT.

The chain uses TRBV5-5 and TRBJ1-2; D not certain. Germline V gene lookup returns CDR1 SGHKS and CDR2 YYEKEE (reference sequence). The CDR3 has 15 residues. The V end was cut by 4 bases, the J end by 0 bases, with 13 bases between. The CDR3 DNA is TGTGCCAGCAGCAGTGGACCGAGGGCTAACTATGGCTACACCTTC. Its translation: CASSSGPRANYGYTF.

V and J are TRBV5-1 and TRBJ2-7; D is perhaps TRBD2 (5 bases). Germline CDR1 and CDR2: SGHRS and YFSETQ. The CDR3 is 15 amino acids. V was shortened by 4 bases and J by 0 bases, with 14 bases between the two germline ends. The CDR3 protein is CASSRTEDFSYEQYF. Here the CDR3 DNA reads TGCGCCAGCAGCCGGACGGAGGACTTCTCCTACGAGCAGTACTTC.

This chain connects TRBV30 to TRBJ2-7; 8 nucleotides line up with TRBD1. V lost 1 base, J lost 5 bases, and 4 bases stayed unmatched. Germline V gene data show CDR1 as GTSNPN and CDR2 as SVGIG (reference sequence). The length of the CDR3 is 13 residues. In DNA form, the CDR3 reads TGTGCCTGGAGTGGAGACAGGGGAAACGAGCAGTACTTC. It translates to CAWSGDRGNEQYF.

In its sample, this clone was seen once. This sequence joins TRBV6-5 and TRBJ2-5, with D tentatively TRBD2 (6 bases). Trimming left V 7 bases short and J 5 bases short, with 17 bases between. The CDR3 loop spans 14 amino acids. Germline V gives CDR1 MNHEY, CDR2 SVGAGI. Here the CDR3 reads CASTPRRGSETQYF. DNA for the CDR3: TGTGCCAGCACTCCTCGGAGGGGTAGCGAGACCCAGTACTTC.

The gene calls are TRBV6-1 and TRBJ2-5; the D gene is possibly TRBD2 (5 bases). The CDR3 has 12 residues. V lost 7 bases and J lost 9, with 15 bases in between. Germline CDR1 MNHNS, CDR2 SASEGT. The CDR3, as DNA: TGTGCCAGCACCCGGGATAAGTGGGCCCAGTACTTC. This translates into CASTRDKWAQYF.

J is TRBJ1-1 and V is TRBV6-5; D unclear. CDR3 length: 13 residues. Between the trimmed V and J ends, which lost 2 bases and 3 bases, there was a span of 7 bases. Germline loops: CDR1 MNHEY, CDR2 SVGAGI. The CDR3 sequence is CASSYGQDTEAFF. The CDR3, as DNA: TGTGCCAGCAGTTACGGGCAGGACACTGAAGCTTTCTTT.

The chain couples TRBV29-1 to TRBJ2-5, with 13 bases lining up with TRBD2. Germline CDR1 SQVTM, CDR2 ANQGSEA. The CDR3 consists of 15 residues. V lost 1 base and J lost 2; bases outside the gene matches: 1. This CDR3 is CSVEGLAGGQETQYF. Here the CDR3 DNA reads TGCAGCGTTGAAGGACTAGCGGGAGGACAAGAGACCCAGTACTTC. Looking up the rest from reference TRBV29-1 and TRBJ2-5 gives the full variable domain: SAVISQKPSRDICQRGTSLTIQCQVDSQVTMMFWYRQQPGQSLTLIATANQGSEATYESGFVIDKFPISRPNLTFSTLTVSNMSPEDSSIYLCSVEGLAGGQETQYFGPGTRLLVL.

The chain couples TRBV5-1 to TRBJ1-4, with TRBD1 identical over 9 bases. Losses at the gene ends were 3 bases for V and 7 bases for J; bases not matched to a gene: 13. The CDR3 has 17 residues. From germline, CDR1 is SGHRS and CDR2 YFSETQ. The CDR3 loop reads CASSYGQGSGFGEKLFF. DNA of the CDR3: TGCGCCAGCAGCTATGGACAGGGGTCCGGGTTCGGTGAAAAACTGTTTTTT.